A selection of T cell receptor beta chains follows, all from one sample in a study of cytomegalovirus exposure and HLA in healthy donors. Measured with immunoSEQ multiplex PCR; TCRdb has only the in-frame clones, and not every one. The sample records under 200,000 clones, more than 70% being singletons. Material: PBMCs. Source of these receptors: a male donor in good health and CMV-seronegative. Both conserved end residues are part of each CDR3. The D gene is left open where the match is weak. Some rows mark clone size as missing; the rest say once, few, many or name a class of expanded clone.

>TRBJ1-1|.|.|TRBV6-1
TGTGCCAGCAGCCTCGACACCATCACTGAAGCTTTCTTT
CASSLDTITEAFF
>TRBJ2-5|TRBD1|once|TRBV4-1
TGCGCCAGCAGCCTCAGAGACAGGGAGTTGGGAGAGACCCAGTACTTC
CASSLRDRELGETQYF
>TRBJ2-2|.|few|TRBV5-1
TGCGCCAGCAGCCCGGACAGTCCACCCGGGGAGCTGTTTTTT
CASSPDSPPGELFF
>TRBJ2-4|.|.|TRBV19
TGTGCCAGTAGTATAGGACGCGAGGTTGCCAAAAACATTCAGTACTTC
CASSIGREVAKNIQYF
>TRBJ2-7|.|once|TRBV4-1
TGCGCCAGCAGTCAAACCGGGGTTCTTCTCACCTACGAGCAGTACTTC
CASSQTGVLLTYEQYF
>TRBJ2-7|TRBD2|.|TRBV28
TGTGCCAGCAGACCTAGCGGGAGAGCCGAGCAGTACTTC
CASRPSGRAEQYF
>TRBJ2-7|.|.|TRBV19
TGTGCCAGTAGTTCCCAGACAACGGCTTACGAGCAGTACTTC
CASSSQTTAYEQYF
>TRBJ2-2|TRBD2|few|TRBV4-2
TGTGCCAGCAGCCAAGGACTAGCGGGATTAACGAACACCGGGGAGCTGTTTTTT
CASSQGLAGLTNTGELFF
>TRBJ1-4|TRBD1|.|TRBV6-1
TGTGCCAGCGACCGGGACAGGGATGAAAAACTGTTTTTT
CASDRDRDEKLFF
>TRBJ2-7|TRBD1|.|TRBV28
TGTGCCAGCAGGACGGGACAGGGTGTAAACGAGCAGTACTTC
CASRTGQGVNEQYF
>TRBJ2-5|TRBD1|.|TRBV19
TGTGCCAGTAGTATTTGGGAGACAGGGAAAGAGGAGACCCAGTACTTC
CASSIWETGKEETQYF
>TRBJ1-1|TRBD1|.|TRBV18
TGTGCAGTTAAGGGACAGGATGGTCACACTGAAGCTTTCTTT
CAVKGQDGHTEAFF
>TRBJ1-2|.|few|TRBV6-5
TGTGCCAGCAGTTTTCAGGGGACCTATGGCTACACCTTC
CASSFQGTYGYTF
>TRBJ1-1|.|few|TRBV5-8
TGTGCCAGCAGCTTGTGGGGCAGGAACACTGAAGCTTTCTTT
CASSLWGRNTEAFF
>TRBJ1-1|.|once|TRBV7-9
TGTGCCAGCAGCAGGAATAGCCAGCTCACTGAAGCTTTCTTT
CASSRNSQLTEAFF
>TRBJ1-2|.|.|TRBV13
TGTGCCAGCAGCTTAGGGACAGGTGGAAACTATGGCTACACCTTC
CASSLGTGGNYGYTF
>TRBJ2-7|.|.|TRBV18
TGTGCCAGCTCACCACGCGGGGCGAAAGGTTACGAGCAGTACTTC
CASSPRGAKGYEQYF
>TRBJ2-7|.|.|TRBV7-8
TGTGCCAGCAGCTTAGGTGGGGCCTACACGTACTTC
CASSLGGAYTYF
>TRBJ1-5|TRBD1|.|TRBV5-4
TGTGCCAGCAGCCAAGAAGGGGAAGGGGGCGGCCAGCCCCAGCATTTT
CASSQEGEGGGQPQHF
>TRBJ2-6|.|.|TRBV28
TGTGCCAGCAATAGAAGCGGGGCCAACGTCCTGACTTTC
CASNRSGANVLTF
>TRBJ1-3|.|.|TRBV28
TGTGCCAGCAGTGATCCAGGGCCTGGAAACACCATATATTTT
CASSDPGPGNTIYF
>TRBJ2-1|TRBD2|.|TRBV5-4
TGTGCCAGCAGCTTGGCCTCACTAGCGGGCTTGGCTAGCTCCTACAATGAGCAGTTCTTC
CASSLASLAGLASSYNEQFF
>TRBJ2-5|.|.|TRBV13
TGTGCCAGCAGCCCGGGGTCAGCCCAGACCCAGTACTTC
CASSPGSAQTQYF
>TRBJ1-3|.|.|TRBV11-2
TGTGCCAGCAGCTTAGATCGCCGGACATCTGGAAACACCATATATTTT
CASSLDRRTSGNTIYF
>TRBJ2-6|.|.|TRBV19
TGTGCCAGTAGTCCCGAGCAGGGCCGATCTGGGGCCAACGTCCTGACTTTC
CASSPEQGRSGANVLTF
>TRBJ2-3|.|.|TRBV4-1
TGCGCCAGCAGCCAATTCCCGGGGGTAGAGGCAGATACGCAGTATTTT
CASSQFPGVEADTQYF
>TRBJ2-7|TRBD2|few|TRBV19
TGTGCCAGTAGTATCGCCGGGGGGGTCTCCTACGAGCAGTACTTC
CASSIAGGVSYEQYF
>TRBJ1-1|.|.|TRBV4-1
TGCGCCAGCAGTCAAGTATCCCCGCCGGGAGAGGGTTTGAACACTGAAGCTTTCTTT
CASSQVSPPGEGLNTEAFF
>TRBJ2-7|TRBD2|few|TRBV18
TGTGCCAGCTCACCACGACTAGCGGGAGCGCCCTTTACCTCCGAGCAGTACTTC
CASSPRLAGAPFTSEQYF
>TRBJ2-3|TRBD2|.|TRBV9
TGTGCCAGCAGCGTAGAAGCGGGAGGGTTTAGGGATACGCAGTATTTT
CASSVEAGGFRDTQYF
>TRBJ1-6|.|.|TRBV30
TGTGCCTGGTTAAGGGGGAATTCACCCCTCCACTTT
CAWLRGNSPLHF
>TRBJ1-5|.|.|TRBV6-1
TGTGCCAGCAGTGAAATACACCGAGGGCCTCTCAATCAGCCCCAGCATTTT
CASSEIHRGPLNQPQHF
>TRBJ2-7|.|.|TRBV4-1
TGCGCCAGCAGCCAATTCGAGGGACAAACCTACGAGCAGTACTTC
CASSQFEGQTYEQYF
>TRBJ1-1|.|.|TRBV27
TGTGCCAGCAGTAGCTTGCACGGCACTGAAGCTTTCTTT
CASSSLHGTEAFF
>TRBJ1-1|.|.|TRBV5-6
TGTGCCAGCAGCTCGCTACAGATCCCTGAAGCTTTCTTT
CASSSLQIPEAFF
>TRBJ2-7|.|.|TRBV21-1
TGTGCCAGCAGCCTTCCGGGGGACAGGGGTTTAAACGAGCAGTACTTC
CASSLPGDRGLNEQYF
>TRBJ2-5|.|.|TRBV6-5
TGTGCCAGCAGTTCCACACAGGGGAGGCAAGAGACCCAGTACTTC
CASSSTQGRQETQYF
>TRBJ1-1|TRBD1|.|TRBV11-2
TGTGCCAGCAGCTTGCAGGGGGCGCGGACTGAAGCTTTCTTT
CASSLQGARTEAFF
>TRBJ2-4|.|.|TRBV6-6
TGTGCCAGCAGTTACGGAGGGAACAAAAACATTCAGTACTTC
CASSYGGNKNIQYF
>TRBJ1-2|TRBD1|few|TRBV27
TGTGCCACAAGAACGGACAGGGGGGCCTATGGCTACACCTTC
CATRTDRGAYGYTF
>TRBJ1-6|TRBD1|.|TRBV28
TGTGCCAGCAGTCTGGAGTTATGGAGGGACAGAGGCAATAATTCACCCCTCCACTTT
CASSLELWRDRGNNSPLHF
>TRBJ2-4|TRBD1|medium-sized|TRBV6-4
TGTGCCAGCAGTGAAGGGACAGGGGGAAACATTCAGTACTTC
CASSEGTGGNIQYF
>TRBJ2-5|.|.|TRBV15
TGTGCCACCAGCAGAGATCGGGGTCAAGAGACCCAGTACTTC
CATSRDRGQETQYF
>TRBJ2-3|TRBD2|few|TRBV5-4
TGTGCCAGCAGCTTCCGACTAGCGGGAGGGAATACGCAGTATTTT
CASSFRLAGGNTQYF
>TRBJ2-4|TRBD2|.|TRBV29-1
TGCAGCGTTGATAGGGGTCTAGCGGGAGACCGCATTCAGTACTTC
CSVDRGLAGDRIQYF
>TRBJ2-7|TRBD2|few|TRBV28
TGTGCCAGCACTGGGACTAGCGGGGCCTACGAGCAGTACTTC
CASTGTSGAYEQYF